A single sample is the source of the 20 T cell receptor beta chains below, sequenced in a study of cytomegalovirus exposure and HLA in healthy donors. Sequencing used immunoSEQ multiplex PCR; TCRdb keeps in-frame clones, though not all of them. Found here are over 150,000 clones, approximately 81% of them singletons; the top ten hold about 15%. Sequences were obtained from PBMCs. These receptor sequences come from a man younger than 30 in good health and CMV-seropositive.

The CDR3 DNA is TGCGCCAGCAGCCGGACGGGAACCTACGAGCAGTACTTC. Amino acid sequence: CASSRTGTYEQYF. This chain connects TRBV4-1 to TRBJ2-7; weak D call: TRBD2 (5 bases). The CDR3 runs to 13 residues. Looked up from germline, CDR1 is MGHRA and CDR2 is YSYEKL. The V gene lost 4 bases and the J gene lost 2 bases, with 9 bases spanning the gap.

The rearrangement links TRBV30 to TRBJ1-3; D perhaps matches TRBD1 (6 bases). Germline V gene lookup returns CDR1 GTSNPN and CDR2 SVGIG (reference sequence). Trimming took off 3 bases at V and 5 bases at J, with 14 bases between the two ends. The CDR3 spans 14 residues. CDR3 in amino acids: CAWRAGAIRNTIYF. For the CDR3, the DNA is TGTGCCTGGAGGGCGGGGGCCATCCGAAACACCATATATTTT.

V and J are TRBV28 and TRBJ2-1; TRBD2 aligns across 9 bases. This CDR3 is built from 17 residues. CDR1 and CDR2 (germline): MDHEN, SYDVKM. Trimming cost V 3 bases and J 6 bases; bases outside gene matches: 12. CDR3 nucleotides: TGTGCCAGCAGTTTGCGGCGGGAGGGCCGGGGCAGCAATGAGCAGTTCTTC. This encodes CASSLRREGRGSNEQFF.

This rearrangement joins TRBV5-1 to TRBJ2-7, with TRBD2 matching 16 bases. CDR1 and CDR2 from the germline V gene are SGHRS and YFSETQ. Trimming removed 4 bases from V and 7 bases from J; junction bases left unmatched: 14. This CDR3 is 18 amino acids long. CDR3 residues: CASSALPGLAGGLKEQYF. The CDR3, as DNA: TGCGCCAGCAGCGCGTTACCGGGACTAGCGGGGGGGCTAAAGGAGCAGTACTTC.

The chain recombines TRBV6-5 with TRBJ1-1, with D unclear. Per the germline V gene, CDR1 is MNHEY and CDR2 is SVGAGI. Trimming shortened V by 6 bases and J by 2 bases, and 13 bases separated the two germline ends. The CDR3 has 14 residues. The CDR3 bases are TGTGCCAGCAGCCAAGGCGGTTCCAACACTGAAGCTTTCTTT. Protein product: CASSQGGSNTEAFF.

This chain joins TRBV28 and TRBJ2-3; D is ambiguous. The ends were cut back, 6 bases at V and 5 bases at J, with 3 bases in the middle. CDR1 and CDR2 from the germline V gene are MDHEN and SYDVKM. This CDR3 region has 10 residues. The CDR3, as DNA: TGTGCCAGCAGCCGAGATACGCAGTATTTT. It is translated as CASSRDTQYF.

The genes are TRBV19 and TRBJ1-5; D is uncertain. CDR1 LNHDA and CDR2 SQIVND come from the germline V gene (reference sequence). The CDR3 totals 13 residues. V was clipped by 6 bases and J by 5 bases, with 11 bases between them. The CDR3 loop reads CASSQRMDQPQHF. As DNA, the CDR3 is TGTGCCAGTAGCCAGAGGATGGATCAGCCCCAGCATTTT.

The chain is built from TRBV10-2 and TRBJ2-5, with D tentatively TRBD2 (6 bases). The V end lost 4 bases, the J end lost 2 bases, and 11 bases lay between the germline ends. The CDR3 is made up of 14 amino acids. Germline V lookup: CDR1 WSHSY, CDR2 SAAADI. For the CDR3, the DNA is TGCGCCAGCAGTGTCGGAGGGAGGCAAGAGACCCAGTACTTC. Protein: CASSVGGRQETQYF.

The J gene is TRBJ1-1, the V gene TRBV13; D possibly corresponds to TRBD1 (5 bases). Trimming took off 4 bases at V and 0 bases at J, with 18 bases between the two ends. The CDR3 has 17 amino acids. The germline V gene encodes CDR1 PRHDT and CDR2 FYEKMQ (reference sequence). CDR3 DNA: TGTGCCAGCAGCTCTCCCGGGGGGGAGGGTTTGAACACTGAAGCTTTCTTT. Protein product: CASSSPGGEGLNTEAFF. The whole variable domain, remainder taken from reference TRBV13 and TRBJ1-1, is AAGVIQSPRHLIKEKRETATLKCYPIPRHDTVYWYQQGPGQDPQFLISFYEKMQSDKGSIPDRFSAQQFSDYHSELNMSSLELGDSALYFCASSSPGGEGLNTEAFFGQGTRLTVV.

CDR3: CASSSTGHRTYGYTF. The CDR3 DNA follows: TGCGCCAGCAGCTCCACGGGACACCGGACCTATGGCTACACCTTC. This rearrangement joins TRBV5-1 to TRBJ1-2; weak D call: TRBD1 (6 bases). Germline V lookup: CDR1 SGHRS, CDR2 YFSETQ. Trimming left V 3 bases short and J 4 bases short, with 16 bases between. The CDR3 has 15 amino acids.

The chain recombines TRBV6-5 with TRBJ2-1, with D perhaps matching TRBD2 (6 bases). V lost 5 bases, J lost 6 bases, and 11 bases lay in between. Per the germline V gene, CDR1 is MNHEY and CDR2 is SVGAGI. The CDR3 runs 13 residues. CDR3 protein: CASSALAFNEQFF. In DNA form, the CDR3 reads TGTGCCAGCAGTGCCCTAGCGTTCAATGAGCAGTTCTTC.

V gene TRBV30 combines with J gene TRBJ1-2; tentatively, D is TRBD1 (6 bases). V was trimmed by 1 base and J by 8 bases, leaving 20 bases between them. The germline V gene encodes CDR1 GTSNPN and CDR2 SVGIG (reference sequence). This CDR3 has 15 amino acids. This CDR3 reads CAWSGVRGGARGYTF. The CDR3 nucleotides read TGTGCCTGGAGTGGCGTTAGGGGGGGCGCGAGGGGCTACACCTTC.

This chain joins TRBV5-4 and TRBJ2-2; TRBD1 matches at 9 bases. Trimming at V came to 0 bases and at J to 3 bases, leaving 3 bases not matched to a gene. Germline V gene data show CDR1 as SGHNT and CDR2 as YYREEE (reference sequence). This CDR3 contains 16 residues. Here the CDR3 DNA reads TGTGCCAGCAGCTTGGGGGACAGGGTCGACACCGGGGAGCTGTTTTTT. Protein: CASSLGDRVDTGELFF. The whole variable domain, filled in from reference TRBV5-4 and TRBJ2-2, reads ETGVTQSPTHLIKTRGQQVTLRCSSQSGHNTVSWYQQALGQGPQFIFQYYREEENGRGNFPPRFSGLQFPNYSSELNVNALELDDSALYLCASSLGDRVDTGELFFGEGSRLTVL.

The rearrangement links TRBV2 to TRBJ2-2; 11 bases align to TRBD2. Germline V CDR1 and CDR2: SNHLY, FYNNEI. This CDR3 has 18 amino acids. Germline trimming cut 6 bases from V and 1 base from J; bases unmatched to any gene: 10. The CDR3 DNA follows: TGTGCCAGCAGCGACGGACTAGCGGGCCTCCTGAACACCGGGGAGCTGTTTTTT. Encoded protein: CASSDGLAGLLNTGELFF.

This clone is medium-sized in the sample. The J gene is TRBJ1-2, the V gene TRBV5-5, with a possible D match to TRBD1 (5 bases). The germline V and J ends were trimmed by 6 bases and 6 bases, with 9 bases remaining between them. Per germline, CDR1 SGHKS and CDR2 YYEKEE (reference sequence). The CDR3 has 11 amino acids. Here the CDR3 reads CASTEGNGYTF. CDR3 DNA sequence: TGTGCCAGCACGGAGGGGAATGGCTACACCTTC.

The CDR3 region is CASSLDRGQSRNGYTF. For the CDR3, the DNA is TGTGCCAGCAGTTTAGACAGGGGGCAGTCGAGGAATGGCTACACCTTC. The rearrangement joins TRBV28 to TRBJ1-2, with 10 bases identical to TRBD1. Germline CDR1 reads MDHEN; CDR2 reads SYDVKM. This CDR3 spans 16 amino acids. V was clipped by 2 bases and J by 6 bases; unmatched bases: 9.

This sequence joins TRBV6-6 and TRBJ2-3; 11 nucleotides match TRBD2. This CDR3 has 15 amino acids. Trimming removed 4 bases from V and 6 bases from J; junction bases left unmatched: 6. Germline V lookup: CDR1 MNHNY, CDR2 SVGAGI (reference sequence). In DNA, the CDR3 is TGTGCCAGCAGTTTAGCGGGGGGGGTGAGGGATACGCAGTATTTT. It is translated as CASSLAGGVRDTQYF.

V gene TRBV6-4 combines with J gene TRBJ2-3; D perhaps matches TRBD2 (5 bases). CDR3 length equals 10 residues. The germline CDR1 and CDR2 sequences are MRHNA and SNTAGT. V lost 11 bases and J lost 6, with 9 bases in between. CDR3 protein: CAQDSDTQYF. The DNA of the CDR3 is TGTGCCCAGGACTCTGATACGCAGTATTTT.

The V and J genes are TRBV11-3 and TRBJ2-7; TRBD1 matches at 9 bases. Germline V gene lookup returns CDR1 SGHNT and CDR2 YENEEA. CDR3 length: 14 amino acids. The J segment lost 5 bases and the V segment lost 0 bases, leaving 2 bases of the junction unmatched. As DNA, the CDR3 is TGTGCCAGCAGCTTAGACGGGACAGGGCACGAGCAGTACTTC. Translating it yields CASSLDGTGHEQYF.

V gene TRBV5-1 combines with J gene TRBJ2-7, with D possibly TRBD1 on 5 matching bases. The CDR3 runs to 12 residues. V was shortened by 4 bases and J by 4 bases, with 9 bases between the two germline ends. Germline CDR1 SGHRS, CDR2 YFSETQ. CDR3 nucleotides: TGCGCCAGCAGCCCAAGGGGTTACGAGCAGTACTTC. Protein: CASSPRGYEQYF. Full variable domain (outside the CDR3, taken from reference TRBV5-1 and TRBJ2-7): KAGVTQTPRYLIKTRGQQVTLSCSPISGHRSVSWYQQTPGQGLQFLFEYFSETQRNKGNFPGRFSGRQFSNSRSEMNVSTLELGDSALYLCASSPRGYEQYFGPGTRLTVT.